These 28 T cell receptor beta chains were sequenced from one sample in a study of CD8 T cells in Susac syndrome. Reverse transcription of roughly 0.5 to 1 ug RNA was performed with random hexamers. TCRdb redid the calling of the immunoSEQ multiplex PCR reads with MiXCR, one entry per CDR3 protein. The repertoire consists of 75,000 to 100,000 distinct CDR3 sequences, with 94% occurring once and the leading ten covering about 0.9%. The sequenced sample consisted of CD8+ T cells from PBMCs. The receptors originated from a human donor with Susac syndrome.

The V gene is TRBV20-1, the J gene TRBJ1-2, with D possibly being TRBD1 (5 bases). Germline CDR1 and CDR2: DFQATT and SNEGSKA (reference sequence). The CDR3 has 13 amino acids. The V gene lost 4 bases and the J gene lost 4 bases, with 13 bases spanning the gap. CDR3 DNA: TGCAGTGCTACCGAGGGGCTTATCTATGGCTACACCTTC. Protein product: CSATEGLIYGYTF.

CDR3 sequence (DNA): TGTGCCATCAGTGAGGGACAGCTAGAGACCCAGTACTTC. This gives the protein CAISEGQLETQYF. The J gene is TRBJ2-5, the V gene TRBV10-3, with TRBD1 as a possible D gene (6 bases). The CDR3 has 13 residues. Germline V gene data show CDR1 as ENHRY and CDR2 as SYGVKD. Trimming removed 2 bases at V and 4 bases at J, with 8 bases between.

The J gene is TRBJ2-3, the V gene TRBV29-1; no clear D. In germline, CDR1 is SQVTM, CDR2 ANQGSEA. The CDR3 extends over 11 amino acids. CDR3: CRQYRTDTQYF. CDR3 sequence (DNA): TGCAGACAATACCGCACAGATACGCAGTATTTT.

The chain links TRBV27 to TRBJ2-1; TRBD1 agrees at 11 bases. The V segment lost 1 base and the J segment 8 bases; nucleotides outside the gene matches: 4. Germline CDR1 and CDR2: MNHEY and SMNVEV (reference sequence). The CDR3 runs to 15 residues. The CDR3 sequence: CASSLYGQGAYEQFF. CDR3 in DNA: TGTGCCAGCAGTTTATACGGACAGGGGGCCTATGAGCAGTTCTTC.

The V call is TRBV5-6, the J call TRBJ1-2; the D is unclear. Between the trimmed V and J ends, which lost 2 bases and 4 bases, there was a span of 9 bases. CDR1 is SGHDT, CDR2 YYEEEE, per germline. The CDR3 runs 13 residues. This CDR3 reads CASSLNTIYGYTF. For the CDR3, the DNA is TGTGCCAGCAGCTTAAACACAATCTATGGCTACACCTTC.

CDR3 region: CASSYPGQPQHF. The CDR3 DNA is TGTGCCAGCAGCTATCCAGGGCAGCCCCAGCATTTT. The rearrangement joins TRBV12-3 or TRBV12-4 to TRBJ1-5, with D maybe TRBD1 (5 bases). This CDR3 has 12 residues. V lost 6 bases and J lost 7, with 10 bases in between.

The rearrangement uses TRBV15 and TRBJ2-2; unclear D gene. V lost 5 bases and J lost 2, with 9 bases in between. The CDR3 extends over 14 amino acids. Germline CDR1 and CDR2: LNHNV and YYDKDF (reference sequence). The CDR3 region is CATSDQENTGELFF. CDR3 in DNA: TGTGCCACCAGCGATCAGGAAAACACCGGGGAGCTGTTTTTT.

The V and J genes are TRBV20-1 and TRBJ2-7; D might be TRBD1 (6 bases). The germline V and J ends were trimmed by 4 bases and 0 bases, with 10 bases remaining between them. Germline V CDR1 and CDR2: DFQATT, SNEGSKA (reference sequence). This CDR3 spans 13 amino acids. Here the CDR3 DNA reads TGCAGTGCTAAAAGACAGGACTCCTACGAGCAGTACTTC. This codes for CSAKRQDSYEQYF.

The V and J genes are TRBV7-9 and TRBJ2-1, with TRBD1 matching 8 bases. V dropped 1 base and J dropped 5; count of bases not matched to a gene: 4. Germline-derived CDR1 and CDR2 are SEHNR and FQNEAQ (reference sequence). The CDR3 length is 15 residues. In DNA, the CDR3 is TGTGCCAGCAGCTTAGGACAGGGGACTCACAATGAGCAGTTCTTC. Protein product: CASSLGQGTHNEQFF.

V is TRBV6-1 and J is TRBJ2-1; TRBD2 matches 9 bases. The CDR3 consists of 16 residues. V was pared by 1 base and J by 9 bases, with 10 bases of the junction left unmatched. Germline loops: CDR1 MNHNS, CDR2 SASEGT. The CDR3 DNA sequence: TGTGCCAGCAGTGAAGAGGGCGGGAGGGCCTCGAGTGAGCAGTTCTTC. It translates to CASSEEGGRASSEQFF.

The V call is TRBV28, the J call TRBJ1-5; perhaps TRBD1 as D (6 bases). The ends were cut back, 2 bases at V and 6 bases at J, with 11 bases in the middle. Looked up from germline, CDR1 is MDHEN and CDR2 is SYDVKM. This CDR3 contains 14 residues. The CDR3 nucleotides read TGTGCCAGCAGTTTAGTGGACAGAGGTCAGCCCCAGCATTTT. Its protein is CASSLVDRGQPQHF.

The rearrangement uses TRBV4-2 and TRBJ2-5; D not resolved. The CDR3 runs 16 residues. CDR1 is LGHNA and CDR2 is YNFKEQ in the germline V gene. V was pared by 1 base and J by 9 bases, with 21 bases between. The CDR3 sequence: CASSQAVGLSQGSQYF. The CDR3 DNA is TGTGCCAGCAGCCAAGCTGTTGGCCTGTCCCAAGGGTCCCAGTACTTC.

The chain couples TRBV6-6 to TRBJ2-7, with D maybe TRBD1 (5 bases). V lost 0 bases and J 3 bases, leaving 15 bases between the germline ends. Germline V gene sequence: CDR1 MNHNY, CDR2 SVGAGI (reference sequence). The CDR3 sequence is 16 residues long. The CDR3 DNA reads TGTGCCAGCAGTTACTCTGACAGAGCTTCGGGCTACGAGCAGTACTTC. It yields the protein CASSYSDRASGYEQYF.

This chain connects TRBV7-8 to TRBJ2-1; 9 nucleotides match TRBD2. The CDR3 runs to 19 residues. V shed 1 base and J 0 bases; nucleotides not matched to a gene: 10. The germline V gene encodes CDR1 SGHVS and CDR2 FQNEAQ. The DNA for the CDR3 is TGTGCCAGCAGCTTAGTACTAGCGGGCTCGCTCAGCTCCTACAATGAGCAGTTCTTC. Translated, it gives CASSLVLAGSLSSYNEQFF.

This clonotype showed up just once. The DNA for the CDR3 is TGTGCCAGCAGCTTACCCCATTATCGGACGGAGGCGGCCGAGCAGTACTTC. This translates into CASSLPHYRTEAAEQYF. This sequence joins TRBV7-9 and TRBJ2-7, with D perhaps TRBD2 (5 bases). There are 17 residues in the CDR3. V was trimmed by 2 bases and J by 6 bases, leaving 23 bases between them. In germline, CDR1 is SEHNR, CDR2 FQNEAQ (reference sequence).

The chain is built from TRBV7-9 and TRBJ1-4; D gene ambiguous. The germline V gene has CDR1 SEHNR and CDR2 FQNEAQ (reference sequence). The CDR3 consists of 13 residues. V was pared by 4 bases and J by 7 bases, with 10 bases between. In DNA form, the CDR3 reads TGTGCCAGCAGCTCCGGTCGGAGTGAAAAACTGTTTTTT. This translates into CASSSGRSEKLFF. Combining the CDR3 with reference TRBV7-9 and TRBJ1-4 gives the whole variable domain DTGVSQNPRHKITKRGQNVTFRCDPISEHNRLYWYRQTLGQGPEFLTYFQNEAQLEKSRLLSDRFSAERPKGSFSTLEIQRTEQGDSAMYLCASSSGRSEKLFFGSGTQLSVL.

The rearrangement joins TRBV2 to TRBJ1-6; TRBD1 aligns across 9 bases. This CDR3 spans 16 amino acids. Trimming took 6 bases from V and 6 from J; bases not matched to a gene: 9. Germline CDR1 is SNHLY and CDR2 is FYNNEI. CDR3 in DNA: TGTGCCAGCAGGAGTCCCGGGACAGGGAGTAATTCACCCCTCCACTTT. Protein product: CASRSPGTGSNSPLHF.

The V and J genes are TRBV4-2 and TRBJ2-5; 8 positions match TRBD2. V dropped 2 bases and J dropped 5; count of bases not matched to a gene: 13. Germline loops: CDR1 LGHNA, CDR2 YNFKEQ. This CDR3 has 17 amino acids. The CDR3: CASSQIGSGGLRETQYF. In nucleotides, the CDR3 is TGTGCCAGCAGCCAAATTGGTTCGGGGGGGCTCCGGGAGACCCAGTACTTC.

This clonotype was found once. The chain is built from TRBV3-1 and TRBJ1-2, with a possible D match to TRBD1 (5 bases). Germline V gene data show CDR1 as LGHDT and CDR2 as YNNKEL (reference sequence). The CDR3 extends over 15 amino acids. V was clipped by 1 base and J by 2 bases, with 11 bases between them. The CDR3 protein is CASSQVGHANYGYTF. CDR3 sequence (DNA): TGTGCCAGCAGCCAAGTTGGACACGCGAACTATGGCTACACCTTC. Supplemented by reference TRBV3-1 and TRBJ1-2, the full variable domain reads DTAVSQTPKYLVTQMGNDKSIKCEQNLGHDTMYWYKQDSKKFLKIMFSYNNKELIINETVPNRFSPKSPDKAHLNLHINSLELGDSAVYFCASSQVGHANYGYTFGSGTRLTVV.

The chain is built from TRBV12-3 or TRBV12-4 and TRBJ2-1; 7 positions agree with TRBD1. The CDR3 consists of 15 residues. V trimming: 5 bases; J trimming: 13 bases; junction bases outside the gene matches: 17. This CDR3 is CASSLKQGLLLKQFF. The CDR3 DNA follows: TGTGCCAGCAGTCTTAAACAGGGGCTCCTTTTAAAACAGTTCTTC.

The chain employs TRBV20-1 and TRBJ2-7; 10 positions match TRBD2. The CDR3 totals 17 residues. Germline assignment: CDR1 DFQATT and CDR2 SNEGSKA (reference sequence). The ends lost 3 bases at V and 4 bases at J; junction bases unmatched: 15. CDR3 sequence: CSASPGAEAGGLYEQYF. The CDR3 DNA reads TGCAGTGCTAGTCCCGGGGCGGAAGCGGGAGGGCTTTACGAGCAGTACTTC.

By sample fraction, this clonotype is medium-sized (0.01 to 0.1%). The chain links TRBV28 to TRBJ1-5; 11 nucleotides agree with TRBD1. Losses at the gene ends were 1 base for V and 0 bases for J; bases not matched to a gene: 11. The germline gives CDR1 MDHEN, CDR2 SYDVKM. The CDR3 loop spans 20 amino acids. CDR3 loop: CASSLFGGTGGEDSNQPQHF. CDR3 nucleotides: TGTGCCAGCAGTTTATTCGGCGGGACAGGGGGGGAAGATAGCAATCAGCCCCAGCATTTT.

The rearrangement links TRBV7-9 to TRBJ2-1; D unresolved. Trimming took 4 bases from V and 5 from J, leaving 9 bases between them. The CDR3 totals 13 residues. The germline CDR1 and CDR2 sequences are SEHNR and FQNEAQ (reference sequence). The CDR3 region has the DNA TGTGCCAGCAGCTCACCTCCTAACAATGAGCAGTTCTTC. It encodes CASSSPPNNEQFF. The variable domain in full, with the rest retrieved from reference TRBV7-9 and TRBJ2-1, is DTGVSQNPRHKITKRGQNVTFRCDPISEHNRLYWYRQTLGQGPEFLTYFQNEAQLEKSRLLSDRFSAERPKGSFSTLEIQRTEQGDSAMYLCASSSPPNNEQFFGPGTRLTVL.

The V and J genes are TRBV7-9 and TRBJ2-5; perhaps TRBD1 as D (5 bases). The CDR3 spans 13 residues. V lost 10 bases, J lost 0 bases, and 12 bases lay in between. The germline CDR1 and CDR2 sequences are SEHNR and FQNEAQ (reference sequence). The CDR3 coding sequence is TGTGCCACCATGGGGCCAAACCAAGAGACCCAGTACTTC. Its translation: CATMGPNQETQYF.

The CDR3 is CAWSAEGFTEAFF. DNA for the CDR3: TGTGCCTGGAGTGCCGAGGGTTTTACTGAAGCTTTCTTT. The V call is TRBV30, the J call TRBJ1-1, with D hard to call. Germline CDR1 is GTSNPN and CDR2 is SVGIG (reference sequence). V lost 1 base to trimming and J lost 5 bases, with 11 bases between them. CDR3 length equals 13 residues.

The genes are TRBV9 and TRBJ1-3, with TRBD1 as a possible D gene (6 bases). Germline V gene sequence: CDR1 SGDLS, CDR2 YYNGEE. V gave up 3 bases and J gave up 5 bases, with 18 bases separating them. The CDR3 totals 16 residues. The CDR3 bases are TGTGCCAGCAGCGGGATTTTACAGGGAACCCGAAACACCATATATTTT. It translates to CASSGILQGTRNTIYF. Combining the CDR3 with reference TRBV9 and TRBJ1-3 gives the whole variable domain DSGVTQTPKHLITATGQRVTLRCSPRSGDLSVYWYQQSLDQGLQFLIQYYNGEERAKGNILERFSAQQFPDLHSELNLSSLELGDSALYFCASSGILQGTRNTIYFGEGSWLTVV.

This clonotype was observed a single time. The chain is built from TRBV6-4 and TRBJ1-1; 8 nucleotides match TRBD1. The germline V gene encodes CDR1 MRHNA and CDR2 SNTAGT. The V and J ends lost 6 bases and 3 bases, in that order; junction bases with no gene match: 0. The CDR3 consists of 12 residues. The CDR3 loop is CASRQGDTEAFF. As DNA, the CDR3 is TGTGCCAGCAGACAGGGGGACACTGAAGCTTTCTTT.

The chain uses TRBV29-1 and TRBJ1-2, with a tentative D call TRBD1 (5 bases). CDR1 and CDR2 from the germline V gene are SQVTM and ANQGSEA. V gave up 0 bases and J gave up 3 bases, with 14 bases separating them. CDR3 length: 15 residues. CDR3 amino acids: CSVEDYRGGYYGYTF. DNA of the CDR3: TGCAGCGTTGAAGATTACCGGGGGGGATACTATGGCTACACCTTC. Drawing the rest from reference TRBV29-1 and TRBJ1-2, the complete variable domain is SAVISQKPSRDICQRGTSLTIQCQVDSQVTMMFWYRQQPGQSLTLIATANQGSEATYESGFVIDKFPISRPNLTFSTLTVSNMSPEDSSIYLCSVEDYRGGYYGYTFGSGTRLTVV.